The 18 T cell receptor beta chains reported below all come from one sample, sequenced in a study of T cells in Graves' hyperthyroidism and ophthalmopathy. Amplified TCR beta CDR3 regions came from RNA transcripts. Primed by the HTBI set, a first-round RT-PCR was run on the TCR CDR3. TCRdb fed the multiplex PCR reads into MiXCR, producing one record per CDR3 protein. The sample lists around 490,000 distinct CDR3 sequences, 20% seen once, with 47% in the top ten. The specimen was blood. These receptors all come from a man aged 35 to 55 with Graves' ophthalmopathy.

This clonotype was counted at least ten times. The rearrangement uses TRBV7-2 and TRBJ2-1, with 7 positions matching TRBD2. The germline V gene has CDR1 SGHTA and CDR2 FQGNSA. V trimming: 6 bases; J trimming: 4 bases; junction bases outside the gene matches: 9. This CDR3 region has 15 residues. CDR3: CASRPGTTLYNEQFF. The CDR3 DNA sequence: TGTGCCAGCAGACCCGGGACTACCCTTTACAATGAGCAGTTCTTC.

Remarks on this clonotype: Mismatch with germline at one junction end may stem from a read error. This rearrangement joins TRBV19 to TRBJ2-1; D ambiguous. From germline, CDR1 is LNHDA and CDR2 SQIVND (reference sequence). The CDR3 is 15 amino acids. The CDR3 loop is CASSIELRFYNERFF. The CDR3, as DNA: TGTGCCAGTAGTATTGAACTACGCTTTTACAATGAGCGGTTCTTC.

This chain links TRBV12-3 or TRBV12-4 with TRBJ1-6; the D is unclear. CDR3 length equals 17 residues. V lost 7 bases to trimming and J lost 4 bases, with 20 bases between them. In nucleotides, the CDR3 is TGTGCCAGCACAAGGCTGGGCATTTCGGTTTATAATTCACCCCTCCACTTT. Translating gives CASTRLGISVYNSPLHF.

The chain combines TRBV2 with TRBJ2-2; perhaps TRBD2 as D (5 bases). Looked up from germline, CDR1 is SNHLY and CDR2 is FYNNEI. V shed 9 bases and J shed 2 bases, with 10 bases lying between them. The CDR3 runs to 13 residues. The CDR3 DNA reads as TGTGCCAGTGACCGGGAAAACACCGGGGAGCTGTTTTTT. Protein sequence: CASDRENTGELFF. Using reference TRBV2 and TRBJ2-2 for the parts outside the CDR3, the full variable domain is EPEVTQTPSHQVTQMGQEVILRCVPISNHLYFYWYRQILGQKVEFLVSFYNNEISEKSEIFDDQFSVERPDGSNFTLKIRSTKLEDSAMYFCASDRENTGELFFGEGSRLTVL.

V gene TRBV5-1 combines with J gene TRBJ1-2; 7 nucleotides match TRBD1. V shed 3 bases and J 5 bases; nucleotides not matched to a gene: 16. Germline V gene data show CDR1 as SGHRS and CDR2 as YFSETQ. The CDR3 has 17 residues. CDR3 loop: CASSSNEGAGRGYGYTF. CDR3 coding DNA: TGCGCCAGCAGCTCGAATGAGGGGGCAGGGAGAGGGTATGGCTACACCTTC.

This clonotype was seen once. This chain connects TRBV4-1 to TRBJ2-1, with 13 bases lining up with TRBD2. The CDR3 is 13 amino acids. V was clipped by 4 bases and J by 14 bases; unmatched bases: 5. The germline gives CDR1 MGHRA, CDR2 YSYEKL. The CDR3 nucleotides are TGCGCCAGCAGCCGAACGGGACTAGCGGGAAAGTTCTTC. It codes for CASSRTGLAGKFF.

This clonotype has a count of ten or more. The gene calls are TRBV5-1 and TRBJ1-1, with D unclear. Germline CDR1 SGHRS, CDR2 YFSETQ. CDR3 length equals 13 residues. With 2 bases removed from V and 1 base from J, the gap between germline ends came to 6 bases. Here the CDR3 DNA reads TGCGCCAGCAGCTTCTCGGCGAACACTGAAGCTTTCTTT. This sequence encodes CASSFSANTEAFF.

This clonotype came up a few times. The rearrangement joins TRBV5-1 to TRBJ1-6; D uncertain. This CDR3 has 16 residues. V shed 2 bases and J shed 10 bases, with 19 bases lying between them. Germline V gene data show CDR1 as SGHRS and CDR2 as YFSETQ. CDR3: CASSFDGEKMESPLHF. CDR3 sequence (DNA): TGCGCCAGCAGCTTCGACGGGGAAAAGATGGAATCACCCCTCCACTTT.

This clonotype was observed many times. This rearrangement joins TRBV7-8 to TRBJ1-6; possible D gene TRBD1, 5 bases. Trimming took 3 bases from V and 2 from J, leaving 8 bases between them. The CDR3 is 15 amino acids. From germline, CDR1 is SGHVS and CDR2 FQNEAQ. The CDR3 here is CASSLETAYNSPLHF. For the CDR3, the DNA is TGTGCCAGCAGCTTGGAGACAGCCTATAATTCACCCCTCCACTTT.

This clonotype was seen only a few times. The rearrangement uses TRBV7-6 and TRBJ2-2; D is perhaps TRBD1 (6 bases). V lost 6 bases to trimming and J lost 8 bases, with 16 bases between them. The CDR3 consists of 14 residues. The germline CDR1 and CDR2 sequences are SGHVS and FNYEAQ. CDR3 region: CASSPGAFGGELFF. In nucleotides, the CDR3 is TGTGCCAGCAGTCCAGGGGCTTTCGGGGGGGAGCTGTTTTTT.

The CDR3 protein is CASSVVLGSGSMTGELFF. CDR3 DNA sequence: TGTGCCAGCAGCGTAGTATTGGGTAGCGGGAGTATGACCGGGGAGCTGTTTTTT. The chain is built from TRBV9 and TRBJ2-2; 9 nucleotides match TRBD2. The V and J ends lost 0 bases and 5 bases, in that order; junction bases with no gene match: 11. This CDR3 has 18 amino acids. Germline V lookup: CDR1 SGDLS, CDR2 YYNGEE.

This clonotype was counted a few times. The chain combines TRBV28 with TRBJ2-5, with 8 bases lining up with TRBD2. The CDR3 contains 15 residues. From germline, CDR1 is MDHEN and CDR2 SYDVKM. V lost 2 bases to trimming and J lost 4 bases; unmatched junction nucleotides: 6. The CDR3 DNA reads TGTGCCAGCAGTTTAAGCGGGAGCCCGGGAGAGACCCAGTACTTC. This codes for CASSLSGSPGETQYF. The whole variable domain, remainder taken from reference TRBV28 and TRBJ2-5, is DVKVTQSSRYLVKRTGEKVFLECVQDMDHENMFWYRQDPGLGLRLIYFSYDVKMKEKGDIPEGYSVSREKKERFSLILESASTNQTSMYLCASSLSGSPGETQYFGPGTRLLVL.

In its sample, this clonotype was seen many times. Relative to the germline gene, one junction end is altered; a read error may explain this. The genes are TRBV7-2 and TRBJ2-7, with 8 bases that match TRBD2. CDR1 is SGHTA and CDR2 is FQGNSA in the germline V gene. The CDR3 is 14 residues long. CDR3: CASSLGLASSEQYF. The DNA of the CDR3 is TGTGCCAGCAGCTTAGGACTAGCGTCCTCCGAGCAGTACTTC.

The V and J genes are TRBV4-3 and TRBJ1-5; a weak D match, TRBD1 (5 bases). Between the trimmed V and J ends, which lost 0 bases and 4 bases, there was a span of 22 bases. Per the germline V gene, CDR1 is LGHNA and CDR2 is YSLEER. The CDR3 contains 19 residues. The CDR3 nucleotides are TGCGCCAGCAGCCAAGATCTGGGGGGATTCTCCATACCAAATCAGCCCCAGCATTTT. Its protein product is CASSQDLGGFSIPNQPQHF.

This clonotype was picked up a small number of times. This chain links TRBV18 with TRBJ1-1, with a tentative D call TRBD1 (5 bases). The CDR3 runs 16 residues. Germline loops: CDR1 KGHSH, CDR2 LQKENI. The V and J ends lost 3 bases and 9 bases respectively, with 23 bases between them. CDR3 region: CASSPRGSGSEMKAFF. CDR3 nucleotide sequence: TGTGCCAGCTCACCCCGGGGCTCGGGGTCGGAAATGAAAGCTTTCTTT.

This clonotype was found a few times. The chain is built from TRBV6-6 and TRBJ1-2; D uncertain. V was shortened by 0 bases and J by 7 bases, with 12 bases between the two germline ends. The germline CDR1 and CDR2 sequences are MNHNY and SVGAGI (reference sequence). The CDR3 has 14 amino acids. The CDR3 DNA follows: TGTGCCAGCAGTTACTCGAGGCCAGCAAGTGGCTACACCTTC. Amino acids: CASSYSRPASGYTF.

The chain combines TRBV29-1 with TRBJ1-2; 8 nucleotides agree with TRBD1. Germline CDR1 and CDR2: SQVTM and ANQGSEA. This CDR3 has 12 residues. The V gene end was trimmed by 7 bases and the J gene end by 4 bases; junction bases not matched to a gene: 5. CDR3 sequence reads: CSAQTGGYGYTF. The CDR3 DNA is TGCAGCGCACAAACAGGGGGCTATGGCTACACCTTC. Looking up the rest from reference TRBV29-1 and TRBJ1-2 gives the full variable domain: SAVISQKPSRDICQRGTSLTIQCQVDSQVTMMFWYRQQPGQSLTLIATANQGSEATYESGFVIDKFPISRPNLTFSTLTVSNMSPEDSSIYLCSAQTGGYGYTFGSGTRLTVV.

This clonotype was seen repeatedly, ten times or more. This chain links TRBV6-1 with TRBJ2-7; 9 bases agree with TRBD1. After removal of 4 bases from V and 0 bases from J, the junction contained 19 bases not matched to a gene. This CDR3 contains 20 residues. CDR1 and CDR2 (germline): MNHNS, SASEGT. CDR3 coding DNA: TGTGCCAGCAGTGCAAACAGGGGGCGCCCCACAAAACCGACCTCCTACGAGCAGTACTTC. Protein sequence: CASSANRGRPTKPTSYEQYF.